One and the same sample provided the 2 T cell receptor beta chains below, sequenced in a study of blood T cell repertoires in COVID-19. Produced via immunoSEQ multiplex PCR; TCRdb's table is partial and in-frame only. The table has hundreds of thousands of clones, around 86% seen once. Sequencing input: peripheral blood. The origin of the receptors is a woman aged 25 to 39 who had recovered from COVID-19.

J is TRBJ2-7 and V is TRBV6-5; 7 nucleotides line up with TRBD1. This CDR3 comprises 14 residues. CDR1 and CDR2 (germline): MNHEY, SVGAGI. V lost 4 bases and J lost 2; bases outside the gene matches: 5. In nucleotides, the CDR3 is TGTGCCAGCAGTTCCCGACAGGGCACCTACGAGCAGTACTTC. This translates into CASSSRQGTYEQYF.

The chain carries TRBV3-1 (or the pseudogene TRBV3-2) and TRBJ2-1, with D hard to call. Trimming took 1 base from V and 6 from J, leaving 16 bases between them. The CDR3 consists of 16 residues. The germline V gene encodes CDR1 LGHDT and CDR2 YNNKEL (reference sequence). The CDR3, as DNA: TGTGCCAGCAGCCAAGCCCGGCGACCCTCGGGCAATGAGCAGTTCTTC. Translation gives CASSQARRPSGNEQFF.